This TCR beta chain was captured by sequencing in a study of T cell repertoires in cytomegalovirus infection (dated by TCRdb to between 2017 and 2020). In the study overall: Donor HLA type was relevant to the analysis, as public TCR beta signatures indicated carriage of CMV infection together with the matching HLA type.

Overall results and qualifications from the work: Carriers of CMV infection plus the relevant HLA type were discriminated by the cumulative frequency of public TCR beta family members in the study cohort and in an independent approximately 360-donor cohort. The ex vivo response was dominated by HLA-C-restricted CMV-specific TCR beta clonotypes, which also provided the single most frequent clonotype in two of eight donors.

The reads were generated on an Illumina HiSeq 1500. TCRdb itself trimmed the public reads at Q25 with fastp, ran MiXCR and retained productive beta chains. Rows with a matching CDR3 protein are joined into one entry that keeps the most common DNA and genes. This sample holds more than 400,000 distinct CDR3 sequences; around 27% were observed only once. Roughly 13% of the sample comes from the top ten. Note on this clonotype: Its antigen remains undetermined. No clone much larger than this one lies a single base away; base qualities are absent.

In the germline V gene (reference sequence), CDR1 corresponds to DFQATT and CDR2 to SNEGSKA. The CDR3 starts with the cysteine, ends with the phenylalanine, and has 12 residues. The entry retains the CDR3 DNA only, 36 bases that are in frame from base 1. At the junction V is shortened by 1 base and J by 0 bases, with 2 bases in between. Specimen: PBMCs. The chain is made from TRBV20-1 and TRBJ2-3, with the D gene too uncertain to name. The receptor was isolated from a human donor in good health (CMV status not recorded). Some clones in this sample may be carry-over from other donors' samples. The CDR3 amino acid sequence is: CSARASTDTQYF. The sequence in DNA is TGCAGTGCTAGAGCTAGCACAGATACGCAGTATTTT.